Below, 10 T cell receptor beta chains from the same sample are listed, as sequenced in a study of graft-versus-host responses after intestinal transplantation. Measured with immunoSEQ multiplex PCR; TCRdb has only the in-frame clones, and not every one. The sample consists of some 110,000 clones, approximately 93% of them appearing once. Which antigens these TCRs recognize remains unknown. Sequencing was performed on unstimulated CD8+ T cells sorted from spleen or lymph node cells, taken before transplant. Receptor source: a human donor who was the organ donor for an intestinal transplant.

The genes are TRBV4-1 and TRBJ1-1; D remains ambiguous. This CDR3 region has 14 residues. Germline V gives CDR1 MGHRA, CDR2 YSYEKL. The V gene lost 4 bases and the J gene lost 1 base, with 10 bases spanning the gap. This CDR3 reads CASSLFWGNTEAFF. The CDR3 nucleotides are TGCGCCAGCAGCCTCTTTTGGGGGAACACTGAAGCTTTCTTT.

The gene calls are TRBV29-1 and TRBJ1-2, with unresolved D. The germline V gene encodes CDR1 SQVTM and CDR2 ANQGSEA. This CDR3 has 12 amino acids. Trimming pared 1 base from V and 3 bases from J, leaving 6 bases between. The DNA of the CDR3 is TGCAGCGTTGAAGCGGGGTACTATGGCTACACCTTC. It translates to CSVEAGYYGYTF.

This clone was picked up one time. The rearrangement joins TRBV4-2 to TRBJ2-3; a possible D gene is TRBD2 (7 bases). The CDR3 covers 17 residues. CDR1 and CDR2 from the germline V gene are LGHNA and YNFKEQ. V was shortened by 0 bases and J by 4 bases, with 17 bases between the two germline ends. The CDR3 loop is CASSQELSRGGADTQYF. CDR3 sequence (DNA): TGTGCCAGCAGCCAAGAATTAAGCAGGGGAGGGGCAGATACGCAGTATTTT.

The chain couples TRBV28 to TRBJ2-5; possibly TRBD1 or TRBD2 for D (5 bases each). The length of the CDR3 is 16 residues. The germline V gene has CDR1 MDHEN and CDR2 SYDVKM. Trimming took off 4 bases at V and 2 bases at J, with 17 bases between the two ends. In nucleotides, the CDR3 is TGTGCCAGCAGTTACTCCCCCGGGACGGATCAAGAGACCCAGTACTTC. Amino acids: CASSYSPGTDQETQYF.

The chain recombines TRBV5-1 with TRBJ1-1, with D maybe TRBD1 (6 bases). This CDR3 region has 15 residues. Trimming cost V 0 bases and J 6 bases, with 15 bases left between them. CDR1 and CDR2 (germline): SGHRS, YFSETQ. The CDR3 spells CASSLVGEGVSEAFF. The CDR3 DNA reads TGCGCCAGCAGCTTGGTAGGGGAGGGGGTCTCTGAAGCTTTCTTT.

This clone turned up a few times. The chain has TRBV10-3 and TRBJ1-4; D uncertain. V was cut by 10 bases and J by 0 bases, with 15 bases left in between. The CDR3 covers 15 residues. Per germline, CDR1 ENHRY and CDR2 SYGVKD. CDR3 nucleotide sequence: TGTGCCACAGCCCCGGACCTCGCAACTAATGAAAAACTGTTTTTT. Translating gives CATAPDLATNEKLFF.

The chain couples TRBV7-8 to TRBJ2-7; the D gene is possibly TRBD2 (5 bases). Trimming took 5 bases from V and 6 from J, leaving 29 bases between them. From germline, CDR1 is SGHVS and CDR2 FQNEAQ. CDR3 length: 18 residues. The CDR3 sequence is CASSPLGGGTGRGPEQYF. Written as DNA, the CDR3 is TGTGCCAGCAGCCCGCTAGGAGGCGGAACGGGTAGAGGTCCCGAGCAGTACTTC.

This CDR3 reads CASSPESYEQYF. The CDR3 DNA reads as TGTGCCAGCAGCCCGGAATCCTACGAGCAGTACTTC. The gene calls are TRBV7-9 and TRBJ2-7; D not resolved. The CDR3 runs 12 residues. Trimming removed 5 bases from V and 1 base from J, with 6 bases in between. Germline CDR1 and CDR2: SEHNR and FQNEAQ (reference sequence).

The J gene is TRBJ1-2, the V gene TRBV28; the D gene is possibly TRBD1 (5 bases). V gave up 3 bases and J gave up 3 bases, with 11 bases separating them. Germline V gene lookup returns CDR1 MDHEN and CDR2 SYDVKM. The CDR3 is made up of 14 amino acids. This CDR3 reads CASSFTGEHYGYTF. The CDR3 DNA is TGTGCCAGCAGTTTCACGGGGGAGCACTATGGCTACACCTTC.

The J gene is TRBJ2-2, the V gene TRBV6-6; D may be TRBD1 or TRBD2 (5 bases each). Per the germline V gene, CDR1 is MNHNY and CDR2 is SVGAGI (reference sequence). V dropped 5 bases and J dropped 8 bases, with 21 bases sitting between them. CDR3 length: 16 residues. CDR3 protein: CASSLGTQPTSGELFF. The CDR3 coding sequence is TGTGCCAGCAGTCTCGGGACCCAACCCACGTCGGGGGAGCTGTTTTTT.